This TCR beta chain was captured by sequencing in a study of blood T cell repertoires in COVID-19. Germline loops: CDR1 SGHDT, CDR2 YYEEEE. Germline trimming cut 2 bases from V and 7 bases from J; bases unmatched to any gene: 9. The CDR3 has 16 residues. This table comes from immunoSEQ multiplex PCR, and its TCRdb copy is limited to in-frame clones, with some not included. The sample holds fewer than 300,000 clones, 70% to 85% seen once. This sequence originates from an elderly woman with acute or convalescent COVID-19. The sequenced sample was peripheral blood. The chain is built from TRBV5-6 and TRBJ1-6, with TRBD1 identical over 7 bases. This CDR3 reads CASSLYRGQVNSPLHF. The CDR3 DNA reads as TGTGCCAGCAGCTTATATAGGGGGCAGGTAAATTCACCCCTCCACTTT.